The 17 T cell receptor beta chains listed next were all sequenced from one sample in a study of blood T cell repertoires in COVID-19. Generated by immunoSEQ multiplex PCR, the TCRdb table keeps only in-frame clones and is missing some. The table shows around 150,000 clones, with less than 85% occurring only once. The sample was peripheral blood. The receptors come from a woman between 35 and 50 years old with COVID-19, enrolled during active disease.

This chain links TRBV5-6 with TRBJ2-7; TRBD2 matches at 15 bases. The trim removed 4 bases at V and 6 bases at J, leaving 5 bases unmatched. The CDR3 is 15 residues long. Looked up from germline, CDR1 is SGHDT and CDR2 is YYEEEE. CDR3 coding DNA: TGTGCCAGCAGCCCGGGACTAGCGGGAGGTTTCGAGCAGTACTTC. Protein sequence: CASSPGLAGGFEQYF.

The V call is TRBV5-1, the J call TRBJ2-1, with 8 nucleotides matching TRBD2. CDR1 is SGHRS and CDR2 is YFSETQ in the germline V gene. The CDR3 extends over 16 amino acids. Germline trimming cut 2 bases from V and 0 bases from J; bases unmatched to any gene: 4. The CDR3 DNA follows: TGCGCCAGCAGCTTTGGGACTAGGAGCTCCTACAATGAGCAGTTCTTC. Translated: CASSFGTRSSYNEQFF.

J is TRBJ2-7 and V is TRBV5-1; the match to TRBD2 covers 11 bases. Germline assignment: CDR1 SGHRS and CDR2 YFSETQ. The ends lost 0 bases at V and 3 bases at J; junction bases unmatched: 8. CDR3 size: 17 residues. The CDR3 DNA is TGCGCCAGCAGCTTGGTGGAACTAGCGGGAGAGGGCTACGAGCAGTACTTC. It translates to CASSLVELAGEGYEQYF.

This clone was seen just once. This sequence joins TRBV4-1 and TRBJ2-3; 13 nucleotides line up with TRBD2. CDR1 is MGHRA and CDR2 is YSYEKL in the germline V gene. This CDR3 comprises 15 residues. Losses at the gene ends were 7 bases for V and 3 bases for J; bases not matched to a gene: 4. As DNA, the CDR3 is TGCGCCAGCACCCAGACTAGCGGGGGGACAGATACGCAGTATTTT. Translating it yields CASTQTSGGTDTQYF.

In DNA, the CDR3 is TGTGCCAGCAAAACCTTAACTCGACTGGGGGGTGGCTACACCTTC. Translating it yields CASKTLTRLGGGYTF. The rearrangement uses TRBV28 and TRBJ1-2; a possible D gene is TRBD1 (5 bases). Trimming left V 7 bases short and J 7 bases short, with 22 bases between. The CDR3 contains 15 residues. Germline lookup yields CDR1 MDHEN and CDR2 SYDVKM.

This sequence joins TRBV10-2 and TRBJ1-6; the D gene is possibly TRBD1 (6 bases). CDR3 length: 14 residues. V was shortened by 0 bases and J by 9 bases, with 9 bases between the two germline ends. The germline V gene has CDR1 WSHSY and CDR2 SAAADI. The CDR3 DNA reads as TGCGCCAGCAGTGAGTCTGGGGGCCGTTCACCCCTCCACTTT. Translating it yields CASSESGGRSPLHF.

The rearrangement uses TRBV19 and TRBJ2-2; 8 nucleotides agree with TRBD1. Trimming took 8 bases from V and 6 from J; bases not matched to a gene: 11. The CDR3 length is 15 residues. CDR1 is LNHDA, CDR2 SQIVND, per germline (reference sequence). Written as DNA, the CDR3 is TGTGCCAGTGCCCCCCGGACAGGGCTCTCCGGGGAGCTGTTTTTT. Protein sequence: CASAPRTGLSGELFF.

This clone is a singleton in its sample. Its ends do not fully match the called genes, so a read error is possible. J is TRBJ2-3 and V is TRBV9; D not certain. The CDR3 has 15 residues. The germline V gene encodes CDR1 SGDLS and CDR2 YYNGEE. The CDR3 region has the DNA TGTGCCAGCAGCGTAGAGGCAGGCTTCACAAATACGCAGTATTTT. As protein: CASSVEAGFTNTQYF.

This rearrangement joins TRBV13 to TRBJ1-5, with D perhaps TRBD1 (6 bases). Germline V gene lookup returns CDR1 PRHDT and CDR2 FYEKMQ (reference sequence). Trimming shortened V by 6 bases and J by 4 bases, and 13 bases separated the two germline ends. The CDR3 consists of 14 residues. The CDR3: CASSFSRGNQPQHF. The CDR3 DNA is TGTGCCAGCAGTTTTAGCAGGGGAAATCAGCCCCAGCATTTT.

Only a few counts were recorded for this clone. The chain couples TRBV18 to TRBJ1-6, with a weak D call TRBD1 (6 bases). Germline V gene data show CDR1 as KGHSH and CDR2 as LQKENI. Between the trimmed V and J ends, which lost 3 bases and 7 bases, there was a span of 10 bases. The CDR3 is 14 amino acids. CDR3 nucleotide sequence: TGTGCCAGCTCACCCACGGACAGAAATTCACCCCTCCACTTT. It is translated as CASSPTDRNSPLHF.

The table lists this clone with many counts. This rearrangement joins TRBV19 to TRBJ1-5; the D gene is possibly TRBD1 (6 bases). Germline CDR1 LNHDA, CDR2 SQIVND (reference sequence). Between the trimmed V and J ends, which lost 5 bases and 0 bases, there was a span of 14 bases. The CDR3 is 16 residues long. The CDR3: CASSGQGTHSNQPQHF. In nucleotides, the CDR3 is TGTGCCAGTAGTGGTCAGGGGACCCATAGCAATCAGCCCCAGCATTTT.

The CDR3 DNA reads as TGTGCCAGCAGTCCACCCGGGGGGCTGAATGGCTACACCTTC. Translation: CASSPPGGLNGYTF. This chain uses TRBV28 with TRBJ1-2, with D possibly TRBD1 on 6 matching bases. The CDR3 covers 14 residues. CDR1 and CDR2 (germline): MDHEN, SYDVKM. V lost 5 bases and J 6 bases, leaving 16 bases between the germline ends.

The V and J genes are TRBV28 and TRBJ1-1, with 8 bases that match TRBD1. With 5 bases clipped from V and 0 bases from J, the junction kept 5 bases outside the gene matches. The CDR3 loop spans 15 amino acids. Germline CDR1 and CDR2: MDHEN and SYDVKM. For the CDR3, the DNA is TGTGCCAGCAGTGGTCGACAGGGGATGAACACTGAAGCTTTCTTT. As protein: CASSGRQGMNTEAFF.

This clone was seen just once. This sequence joins TRBV14 and TRBJ2-1, with 7 bases matching TRBD1. The junction had 9 bases not matched to a gene; V was cut back by 4 bases and J by 0 bases. This CDR3 is 17 amino acids long. CDR1 and CDR2 from the germline V gene are SGHDN and FVKESK. The CDR3, as DNA: TGTGCCAGCAGCCCGTCGGGACGGGACAGCTCCTACAATGAGCAGTTCTTC. It yields the protein CASSPSGRDSSYNEQFF.

In this sample, this clone turned up once. This sequence joins TRBV6-5 and TRBJ1-2; D not certain. The CDR3 has 13 residues. V was trimmed by 5 bases and J by 5 bases, leaving 12 bases between them. Germline CDR1 and CDR2: MNHEY and SVGAGI. CDR3 in DNA: TGTGCCAGCAGTACCCGACTGCGGTATGGCTACACCTTC. Protein product: CASSTRLRYGYTF.

V gene TRBV19 combines with J gene TRBJ2-2; perhaps TRBD1 as D (5 bases). Trimming removed 7 bases from V and 4 bases from J, with 13 bases in between. The germline V gene encodes CDR1 LNHDA and CDR2 SQIVND (reference sequence). This CDR3 has 14 residues. The CDR3 bases are TGTGCCAGTAAATGGCAGGGCCTCACCGGGGAGCTGTTTTTT. Translating gives CASKWQGLTGELFF.

The J gene is TRBJ2-1, the V gene TRBV10-3; the D is unclear. Germline CDR1 ENHRY, CDR2 SYGVKD. V lost 5 bases, J lost 3 bases, and 11 bases lay in between. CDR3 size: 14 residues. The CDR3 here is CAISRESRYNEQFF. CDR3 sequence (DNA): TGTGCCATCAGTCGAGAGAGTCGCTACAATGAGCAGTTCTTC.